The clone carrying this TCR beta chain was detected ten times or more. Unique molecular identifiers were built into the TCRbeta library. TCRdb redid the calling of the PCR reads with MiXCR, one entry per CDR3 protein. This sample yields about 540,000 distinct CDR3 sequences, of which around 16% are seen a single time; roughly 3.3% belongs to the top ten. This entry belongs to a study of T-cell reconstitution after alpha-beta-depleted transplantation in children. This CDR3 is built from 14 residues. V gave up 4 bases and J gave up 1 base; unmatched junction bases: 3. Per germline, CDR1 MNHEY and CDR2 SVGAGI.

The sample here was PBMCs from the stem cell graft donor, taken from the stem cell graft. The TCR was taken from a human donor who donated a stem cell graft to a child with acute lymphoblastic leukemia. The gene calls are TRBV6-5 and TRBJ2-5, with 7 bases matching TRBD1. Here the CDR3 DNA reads TGTGCCAGCAGTTTGGGACAGCGCCAAGAGACCCAGTACTTC. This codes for CASSLGQRQETQYF.